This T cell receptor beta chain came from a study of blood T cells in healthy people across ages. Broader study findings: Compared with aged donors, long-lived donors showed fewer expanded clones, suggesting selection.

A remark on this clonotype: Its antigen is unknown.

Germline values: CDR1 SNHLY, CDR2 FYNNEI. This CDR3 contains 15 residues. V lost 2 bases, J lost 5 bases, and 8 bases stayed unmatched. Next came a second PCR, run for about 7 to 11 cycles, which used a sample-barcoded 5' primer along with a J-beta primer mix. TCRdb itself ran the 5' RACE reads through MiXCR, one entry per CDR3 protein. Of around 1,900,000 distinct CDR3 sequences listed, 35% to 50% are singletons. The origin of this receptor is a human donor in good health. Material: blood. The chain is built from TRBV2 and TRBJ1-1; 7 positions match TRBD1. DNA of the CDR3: TGTGCCAGCAGTGAAACCGGGACAGTATCTACTGAAGCTTTCTTT. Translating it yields CASSETGTVSTEAFF. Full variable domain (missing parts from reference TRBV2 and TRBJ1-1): EPEVTQTPSHQVTQMGQEVILRCVPISNHLYFYWYRQILGQKVEFLVSFYNNEISEKSEIFDDQFSVERPDGSNFTLKIRSTKLEDSAMYFCASSETGTVSTEAFFGQGTRLTVV.